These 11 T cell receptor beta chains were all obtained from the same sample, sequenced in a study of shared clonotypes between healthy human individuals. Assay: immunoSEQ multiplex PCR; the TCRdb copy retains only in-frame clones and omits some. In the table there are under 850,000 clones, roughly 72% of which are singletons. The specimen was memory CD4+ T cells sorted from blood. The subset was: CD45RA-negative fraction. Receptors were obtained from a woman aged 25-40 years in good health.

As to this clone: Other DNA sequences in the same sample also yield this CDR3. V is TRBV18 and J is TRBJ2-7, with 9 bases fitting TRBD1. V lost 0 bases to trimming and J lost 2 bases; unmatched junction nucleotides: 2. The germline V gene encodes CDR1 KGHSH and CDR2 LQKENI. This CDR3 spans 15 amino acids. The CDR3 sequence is CASSPPGQGTYEQYF. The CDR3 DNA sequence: TGTGCCAGCTCACCACCGGGACAGGGAACCTACGAGCAGTACTTC.

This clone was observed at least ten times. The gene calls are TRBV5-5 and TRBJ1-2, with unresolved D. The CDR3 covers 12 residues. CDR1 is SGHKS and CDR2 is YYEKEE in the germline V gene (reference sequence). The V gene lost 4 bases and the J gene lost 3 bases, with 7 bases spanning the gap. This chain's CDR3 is CASSRQYYGYTF. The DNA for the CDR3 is TGTGCCAGCAGCCGGCAGTACTATGGCTACACCTTC.

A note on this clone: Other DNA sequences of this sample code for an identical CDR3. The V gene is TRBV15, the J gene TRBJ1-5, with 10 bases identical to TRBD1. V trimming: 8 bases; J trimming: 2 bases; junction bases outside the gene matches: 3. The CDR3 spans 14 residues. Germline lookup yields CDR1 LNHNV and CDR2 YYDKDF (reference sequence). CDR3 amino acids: CATSDRGGNQPQHF. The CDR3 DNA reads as TGTGCCACCTCGGACAGGGGGGGCAATCAGCCCCAGCATTTT.

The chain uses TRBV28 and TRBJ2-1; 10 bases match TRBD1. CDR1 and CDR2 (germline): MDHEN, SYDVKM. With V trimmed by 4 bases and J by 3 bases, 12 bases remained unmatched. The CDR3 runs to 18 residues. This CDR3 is CASSSRGQGGSIYNEQFF. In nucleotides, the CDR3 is TGTGCCAGCAGTTCCCGTGGACAGGGGGGTAGTATCTACAATGAGCAGTTCTTC. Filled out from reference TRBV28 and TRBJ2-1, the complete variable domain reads DVKVTQSSRYLVKRTGEKVFLECVQDMDHENMFWYRQDPGLGLRLIYFSYDVKMKEKGDIPEGYSVSREKKERFSLILESASTNQTSMYLCASSSRGQGGSIYNEQFFGPGTRLTVL.

CDR3 sequence: CASSEIFNSAWGPSEQYF. The CDR3 DNA reads as TGTGCCAGCAGTGAAATCTTTAATTCTGCATGGGGTCCCTCCGAGCAGTACTTC. The chain recombines TRBV6-1 with TRBJ2-7; D gene uncertain. The CDR3 contains 18 residues. V lost 2 bases and J 6 bases, leaving 26 bases between the germline ends. Germline CDR1 is MNHNS and CDR2 is SASEGT.

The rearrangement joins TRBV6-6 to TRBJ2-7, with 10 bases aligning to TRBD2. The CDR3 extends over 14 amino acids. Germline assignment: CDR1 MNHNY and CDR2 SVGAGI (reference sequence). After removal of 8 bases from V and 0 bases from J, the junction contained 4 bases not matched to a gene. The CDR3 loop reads CASGPSGSSYEQYF. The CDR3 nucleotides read TGTGCCAGCGGCCCTAGCGGGAGCTCCTACGAGCAGTACTTC.

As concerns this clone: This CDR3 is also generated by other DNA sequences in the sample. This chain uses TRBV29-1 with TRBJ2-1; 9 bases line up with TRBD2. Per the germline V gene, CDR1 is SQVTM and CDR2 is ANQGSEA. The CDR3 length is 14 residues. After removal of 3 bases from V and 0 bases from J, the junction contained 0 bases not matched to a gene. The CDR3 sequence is CSVDSGSSYNEQFF. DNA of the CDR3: TGCAGCGTTGATAGCGGGAGCTCCTACAATGAGCAGTTCTTC.

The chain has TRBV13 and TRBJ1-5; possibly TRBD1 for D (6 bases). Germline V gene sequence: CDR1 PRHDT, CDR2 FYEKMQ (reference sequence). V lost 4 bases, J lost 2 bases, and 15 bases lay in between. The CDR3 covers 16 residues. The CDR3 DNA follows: TGTGCCAGCAGCTCCAGGGGTCCCGAGGGCAATCAGCCCCAGCATTTT. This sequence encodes CASSSRGPEGNQPQHF.

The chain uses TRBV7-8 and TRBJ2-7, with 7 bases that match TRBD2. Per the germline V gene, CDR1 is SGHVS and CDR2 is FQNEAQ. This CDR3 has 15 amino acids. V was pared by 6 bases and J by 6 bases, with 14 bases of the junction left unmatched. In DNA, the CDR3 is TGTGCCAGCAGAAAGTCCCGGGCGGGAGCGGGCGAGCAGTACTTC. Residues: CASRKSRAGAGEQYF.

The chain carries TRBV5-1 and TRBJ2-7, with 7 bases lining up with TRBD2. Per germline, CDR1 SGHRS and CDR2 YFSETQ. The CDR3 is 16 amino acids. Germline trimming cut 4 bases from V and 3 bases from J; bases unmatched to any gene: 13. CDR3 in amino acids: CASSPGGSRAGYEQYF. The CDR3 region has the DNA TGCGCCAGCAGCCCCGGGGGGTCCAGGGCGGGCTACGAGCAGTACTTC.

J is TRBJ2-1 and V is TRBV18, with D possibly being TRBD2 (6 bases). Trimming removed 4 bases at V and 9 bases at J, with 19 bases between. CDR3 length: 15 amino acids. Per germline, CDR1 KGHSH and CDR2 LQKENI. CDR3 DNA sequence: TGTGCCAGCTCACGAACGGACGGGGGAAGGGGTGAGCAGTTCTTC. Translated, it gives CASSRTDGGRGEQFF.